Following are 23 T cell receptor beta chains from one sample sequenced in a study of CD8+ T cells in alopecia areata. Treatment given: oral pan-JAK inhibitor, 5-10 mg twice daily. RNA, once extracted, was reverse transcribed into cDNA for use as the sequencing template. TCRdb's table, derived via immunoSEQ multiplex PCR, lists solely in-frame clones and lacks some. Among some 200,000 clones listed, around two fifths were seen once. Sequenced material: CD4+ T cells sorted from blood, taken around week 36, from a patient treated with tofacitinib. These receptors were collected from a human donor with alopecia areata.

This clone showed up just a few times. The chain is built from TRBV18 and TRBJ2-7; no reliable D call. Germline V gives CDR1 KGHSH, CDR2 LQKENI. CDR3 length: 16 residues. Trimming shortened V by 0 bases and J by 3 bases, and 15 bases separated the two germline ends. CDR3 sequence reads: CASSPPGPRPNYEQYF. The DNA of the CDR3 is TGTGCCAGCTCACCACCGGGCCCCCGACCGAACTACGAGCAGTACTTC.

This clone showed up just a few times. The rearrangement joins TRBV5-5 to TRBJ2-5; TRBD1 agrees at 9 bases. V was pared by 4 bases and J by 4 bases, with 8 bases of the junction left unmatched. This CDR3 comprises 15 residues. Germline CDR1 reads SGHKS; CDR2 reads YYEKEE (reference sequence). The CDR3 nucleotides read TGTGCCAGCAGCCCCTCCGGGACAGGGCCAGAGACCCAGTACTTC. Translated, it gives CASSPSGTGPETQYF.

In nucleotides, the CDR3 is TGTGCCAGCATACCCCAACTCCTGAGCTCCTACAATGAGCAGTTCTTC. Its protein product is CASIPQLLSSYNEQFF. The rearrangement uses TRBV2 and TRBJ2-1; D is unresolved. The length of the CDR3 is 16 residues. Germline V gives CDR1 SNHLY, CDR2 FYNNEI. With 7 bases removed from V and 0 bases from J, the gap between germline ends came to 16 bases.

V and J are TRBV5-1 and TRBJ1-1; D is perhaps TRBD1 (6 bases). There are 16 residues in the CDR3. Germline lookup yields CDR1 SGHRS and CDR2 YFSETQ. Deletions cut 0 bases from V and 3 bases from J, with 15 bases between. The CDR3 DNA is TGCGCCAGCAGCTTGGCCACAGGGTCTTTGGACACTGAAGCTTTCTTT. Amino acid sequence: CASSLATGSLDTEAFF.

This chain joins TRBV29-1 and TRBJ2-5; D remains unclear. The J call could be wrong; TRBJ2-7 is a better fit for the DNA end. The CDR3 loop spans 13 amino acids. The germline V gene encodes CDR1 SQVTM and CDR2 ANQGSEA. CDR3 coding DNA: TGCAGCGTAAGTTCTCGAAGCTCCTACGAGCAGTACTTC. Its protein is CSVSSRSSYEQYF.

CDR3 nucleotides: TGTGCCAGCAGCTTTAGGCGGGCAACTAATGAAAAACTGTTTTTT. This codes for CASSFRRATNEKLFF. V and J are TRBV7-8 and TRBJ1-4, with D unclear. This CDR3 region has 15 residues. V dropped 3 bases and J dropped 0 bases, with 8 bases sitting between them. Germline CDR1 and CDR2: SGHVS and FQNEAQ.

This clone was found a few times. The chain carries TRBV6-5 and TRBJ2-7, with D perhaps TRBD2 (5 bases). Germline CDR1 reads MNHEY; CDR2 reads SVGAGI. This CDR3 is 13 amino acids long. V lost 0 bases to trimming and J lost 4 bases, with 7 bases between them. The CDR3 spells CASSYSRVYEQYF. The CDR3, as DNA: TGTGCCAGCAGTTACTCGAGGGTTTACGAGCAGTACTTC.

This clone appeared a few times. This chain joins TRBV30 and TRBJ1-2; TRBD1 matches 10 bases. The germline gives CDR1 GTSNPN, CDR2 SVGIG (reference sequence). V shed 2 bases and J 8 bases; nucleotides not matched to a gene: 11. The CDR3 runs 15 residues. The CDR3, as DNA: TGTGCCTGGAGTCCCCAACCGGACAGGGGGGGAGGCTACACCTTC. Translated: CAWSPQPDRGGGYTF. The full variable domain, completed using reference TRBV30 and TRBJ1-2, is SQTIHQWPATLVQPVGSPLSLECTVEGTSNPNLYWYRQAAGRGLQLLFYSVGIGQISSEVPQNLSASRPQDRQFILSSKKLLLSDSGFYLCAWSPQPDRGGGYTFGSGTRLTVV.

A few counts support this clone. This CDR3 is CSVLMASGANVLTF. CDR3 DNA: TGCAGCGTCCTCATGGCCTCCGGGGCCAACGTCCTGACTTTC. The V and J genes are TRBV29-1 and TRBJ2-6; D remains ambiguous. CDR1 is SQVTM and CDR2 is ANQGSEA in the germline V gene. V was pared by 6 bases and J by 4 bases, with 13 bases between. This CDR3 is 14 amino acids long.

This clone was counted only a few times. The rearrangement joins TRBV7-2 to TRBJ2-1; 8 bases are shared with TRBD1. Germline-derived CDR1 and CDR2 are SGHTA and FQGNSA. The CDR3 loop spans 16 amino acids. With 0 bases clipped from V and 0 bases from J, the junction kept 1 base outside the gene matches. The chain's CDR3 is CASSLAGTGSYNEQFF. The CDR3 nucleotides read TGTGCCAGCAGCTTAGCCGGGACAGGCTCCTACAATGAGCAGTTCTTC.

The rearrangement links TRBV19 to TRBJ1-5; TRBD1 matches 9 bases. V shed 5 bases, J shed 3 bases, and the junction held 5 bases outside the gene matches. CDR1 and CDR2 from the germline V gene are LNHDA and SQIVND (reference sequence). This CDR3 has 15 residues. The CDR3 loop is CASSAGQGFNQPQHF. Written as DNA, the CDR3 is TGTGCCAGTAGTGCGGGACAGGGCTTCAATCAGCCCCAGCATTTT.

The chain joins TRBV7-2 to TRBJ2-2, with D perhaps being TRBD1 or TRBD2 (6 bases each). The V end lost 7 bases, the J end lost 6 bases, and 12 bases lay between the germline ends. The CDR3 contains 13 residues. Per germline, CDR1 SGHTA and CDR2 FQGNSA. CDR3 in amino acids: CASTPEGAGELFF. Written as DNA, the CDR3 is TGTGCCAGCACCCCGGAGGGGGCCGGGGAGCTGTTTTTT.

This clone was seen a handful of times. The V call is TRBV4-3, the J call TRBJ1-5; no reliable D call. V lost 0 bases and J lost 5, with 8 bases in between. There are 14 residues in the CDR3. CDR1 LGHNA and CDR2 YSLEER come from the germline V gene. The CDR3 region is CASSQDRNHQPQHF. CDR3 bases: TGCGCCAGCAGCCAAGATCGGAACCATCAGCCCCAGCATTTT.

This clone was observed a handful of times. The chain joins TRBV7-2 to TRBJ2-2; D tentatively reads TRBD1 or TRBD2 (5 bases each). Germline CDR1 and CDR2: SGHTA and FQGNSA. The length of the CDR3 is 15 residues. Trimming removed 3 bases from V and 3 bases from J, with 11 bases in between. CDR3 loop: CASSLSGTYTGELFF. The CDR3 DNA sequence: TGTGCCAGCAGCTTGTCTGGGACCTACACCGGGGAGCTGTTTTTT.

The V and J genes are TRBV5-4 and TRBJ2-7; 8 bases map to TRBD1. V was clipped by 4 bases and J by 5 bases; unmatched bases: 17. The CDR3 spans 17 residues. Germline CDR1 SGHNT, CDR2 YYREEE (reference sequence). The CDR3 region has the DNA TGTGCCAGCAGCCAGGGGGCGCGAGGGGCTGGACTGGACGAGCAGTACTTC. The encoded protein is CASSQGARGAGLDEQYF.

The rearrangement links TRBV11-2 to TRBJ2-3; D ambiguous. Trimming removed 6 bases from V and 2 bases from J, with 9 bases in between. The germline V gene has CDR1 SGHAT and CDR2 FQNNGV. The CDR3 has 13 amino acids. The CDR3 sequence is CASSQPNTDTQYF. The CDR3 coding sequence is TGTGCCAGCAGTCAACCAAACACAGATACGCAGTATTTT.

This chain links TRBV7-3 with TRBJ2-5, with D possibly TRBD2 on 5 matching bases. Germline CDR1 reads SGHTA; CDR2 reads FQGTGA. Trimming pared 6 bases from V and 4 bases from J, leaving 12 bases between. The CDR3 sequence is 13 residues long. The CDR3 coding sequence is TGTGCCAGCAGTTTTACTAGGTCAGAGACCCAGTACTTC. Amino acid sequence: CASSFTRSETQYF.

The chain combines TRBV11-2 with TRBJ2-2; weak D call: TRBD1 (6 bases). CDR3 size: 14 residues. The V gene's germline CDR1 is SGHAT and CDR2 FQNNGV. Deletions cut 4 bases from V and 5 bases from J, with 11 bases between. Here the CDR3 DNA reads TGTGCCAGCAGCTCACACAGGGTTACCGGGGAGCTGTTTTTT. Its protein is CASSSHRVTGELFF.

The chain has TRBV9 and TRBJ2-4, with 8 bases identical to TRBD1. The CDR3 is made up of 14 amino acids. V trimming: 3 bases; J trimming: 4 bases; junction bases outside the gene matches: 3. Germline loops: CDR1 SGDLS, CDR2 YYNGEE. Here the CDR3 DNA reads TGTGCCAGCAGCGCGGGACAGGAGAAAAACATTCAGTACTTC. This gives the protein CASSAGQEKNIQYF.

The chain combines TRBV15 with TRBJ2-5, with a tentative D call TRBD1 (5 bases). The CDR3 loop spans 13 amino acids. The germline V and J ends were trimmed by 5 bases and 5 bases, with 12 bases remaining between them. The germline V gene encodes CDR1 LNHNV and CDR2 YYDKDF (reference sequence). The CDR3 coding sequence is TGTGCCACCAGCCGACCAGGGTGGGAGACCCAGTACTTC. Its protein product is CATSRPGWETQYF.

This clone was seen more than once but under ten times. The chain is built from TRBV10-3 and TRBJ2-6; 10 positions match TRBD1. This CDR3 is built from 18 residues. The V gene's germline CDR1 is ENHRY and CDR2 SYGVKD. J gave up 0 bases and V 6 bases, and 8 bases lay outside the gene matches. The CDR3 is CAIRPGQGVNSGANVLTF. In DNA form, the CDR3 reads TGTGCCATCAGACCCGGACAGGGGGTTAACTCTGGGGCCAACGTCCTGACTTTC.

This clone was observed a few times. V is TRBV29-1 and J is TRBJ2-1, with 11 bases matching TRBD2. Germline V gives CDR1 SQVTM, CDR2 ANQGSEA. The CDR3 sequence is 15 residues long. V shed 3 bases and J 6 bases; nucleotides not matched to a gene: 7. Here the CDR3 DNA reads TGCAGCGTTGATAAACTAGCGGGAGAGTTCAATGAGCAGTTCTTC. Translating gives CSVDKLAGEFNEQFF.

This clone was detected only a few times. This chain's CDR3 is CASSFRRGADPTDTQYF. In DNA, the CDR3 is TGTGCCAGCAGTTTTAGGAGGGGCGCGGATCCAACAGATACGCAGTATTTT. The V gene is TRBV27, the J gene TRBJ2-3, with D possibly matching TRBD2 (6 bases). The V gene lost 3 bases and the J gene lost 3 bases, with 19 bases spanning the gap. The germline V gene encodes CDR1 MNHEY and CDR2 SMNVEV (reference sequence). This CDR3 has 17 residues.